This T cell receptor beta chain was sequenced in a study of control samples from healthy donors and cancer patients (dated by TCRdb to 2020 to 2021). A note on this clone: Its antigen target is currently unknown. No quality values exist for individual bases; no much larger clone is one base distant.

The receptor library was made with the immunoSEQ multiplex PCR assay. TCRdb provides this immuneACCESS table in a form limited to in-frame rearrangements. Some clones are lacking; in checked studies, under half of them reflect an unresolved V gene, and why the rest are absent is not known. The sample table lists around 200,000 clones, approximately 92% of them with a count of one. Roughly 1.5% of the sample rests with the top ten. The V and J ends are trimmed by 5 bases and 7 bases, leaving 9 bases between them. The CDR3 runs 12 amino acids, cysteine and phenylalanine included. Of all the DNA, just the CDR3 is kept, 36 bases in frame from base 1. CDR1 and CDR2, looked up from the germline V gene (reference sequence), are PRHDT and FYEKMQ.

The rearrangement joined TRBV13 to TRBJ2-4; TRBD1 is perhaps the D gene, given 6 matching bases. The clonotype was recovered from a man aged 18 to 30 in good health. The specimen sequenced was blood. The CDR3 loop reads CASSLDRNIQYF. The DNA sequence reads TGTGCCAGCAGCCTCGACAGGAACATTCAGTACTTC. The entire variable domain, with the stretches around the CDR3 drawn from the reference TRBV13 and TRBJ2-4 proteins, is AAGVIQSPRHLIKEKRETATLKCYPIPRHDTVYWYQQGPGQDPQFLISFYEKMQSDKGSIPDRFSAQQFSDYHSELNMSSLELGDSALYFCASSLDRNIQYFGAGTRLSVL.